Below are 8 T cell receptor beta chains sequenced from a single sample in a study of a mutant IDH1 vaccine in newly diagnosed glioma. TCRdb keeps only in-frame clones here, not all; method: immunoSEQ multiplex PCR. The sample has about 94,000 clones; approximately 89% are singletons. Sample time point: week 47, end of study. Each dose of the vaccine consisted of 300 ug of mutant IDH1 20-mer peptide, with topical imiquimod. Their antigens are not known. This specimen was PBMCs, taken from a glioma patient whose treatment included an IDH1 peptide vaccine. These receptors were taken from a woman in her forties or fifties with glioma.

The chain couples TRBV5-1 to TRBJ2-6; no clear D gene. The CDR3 extends over 16 amino acids. Germline CDR1 is SGHRS and CDR2 is YFSETQ. V gave up 0 bases and J gave up 1 base, with 8 bases separating them. CDR3: CASSLELASGANVLTF. CDR3 DNA sequence: TGCGCCAGCAGCTTGGAGTTGGCTTCTGGGGCCAACGTCCTGACTTTC. Variable domain in full (rest from reference TRBV5-1 and TRBJ2-6): KAGVTQTPRYLIKTRGQQVTLSCSPISGHRSVSWYQQTPGQGLQFLFEYFSETQRNKGNFPGRFSGRQFSNSRSEMNVSTLELGDSALYLCASSLELASGANVLTFGAGSRLTVL.

This rearrangement joins TRBV5-6 to TRBJ1-5, with D possibly matching TRBD1 (6 bases). The V end lost 1 base, the J end lost 2 bases, and 10 bases lay between the germline ends. This CDR3 has 15 amino acids. Germline V gene lookup returns CDR1 SGHDT and CDR2 YYEEEE. CDR3 amino acids: CASSLRGYGNQPQHF. The CDR3 DNA reads as TGTGCCAGCAGCTTGAGGGGGTACGGCAATCAGCCCCAGCATTTT.

This sequence joins TRBV5-1 and TRBJ1-2, with TRBD1 identical over 12 bases. Germline CDR1 is SGHRS and CDR2 is YFSETQ. V was pared by 6 bases and J by 8 bases, with 14 bases of the junction left unmatched. This CDR3 is 16 amino acids long. The CDR3 region is CASNALGTGGLGGYTF. Written as DNA, the CDR3 is TGCGCCAGCAACGCCCTAGGGACAGGGGGCTTAGGGGGCTACACCTTC.

The rearrangement joins TRBV18 to TRBJ2-1, with TRBD2 identical over 9 bases. The CDR3 has 16 amino acids. J was trimmed by 0 bases and V by 6 bases; bases with no gene match: 6. Germline values: CDR1 KGHSH, CDR2 LQKENI. The CDR3 loop reads CASSSLSGGSYNEQFF. The DNA of the CDR3 is TGTGCCAGCTCTTCCCTTAGCGGGGGCTCCTACAATGAGCAGTTCTTC. Full variable domain (outside the CDR3, taken from reference TRBV18 and TRBJ2-1): NAGVMQNPRHLVRRRGQEARLRCSPMKGHSHVYWYRQLPEEGLKFMVYLQKENIIDESGMPKERFSAEFPKEGPSILRIQQVVRGDSAAYFCASSSLSGGSYNEQFFGPGTRLTVL.

This rearrangement joins TRBV11-1 to TRBJ2-2; maybe TRBD2 (6 bases). The CDR3 consists of 15 residues. Germline values: CDR1 SGHAT, CDR2 FQDESV (reference sequence). V was cut by 4 bases and J by 3 bases, with 12 bases left in between. Here the CDR3 DNA reads TGTGCCAGCAGCTCCGGGACTGTATACACCGGGGAGCTGTTTTTT. Translation gives CASSSGTVYTGELFF.

The CDR3: CASSPTEDNTGELFF. The CDR3 bases are TGTGCCAGCTCACCAACGGAAGATAACACCGGGGAGCTGTTTTTT. This chain uses TRBV18 with TRBJ2-2, with D unresolved. CDR1 KGHSH and CDR2 LQKENI come from the germline V gene. The CDR3 is 15 amino acids. Trimming stripped 2 bases from V and 2 bases from J, with 9 bases between.

CDR3: CASSLIGQPQHF. The CDR3 DNA follows: TGTGCCAGCAGTTTAATAGGTCAGCCCCAGCATTTT. The chain has TRBV27 and TRBJ1-5; D remains ambiguous. Per germline, CDR1 MNHEY and CDR2 SMNVEV (reference sequence). V was clipped by 2 bases and J by 6 bases, with 5 bases between them. This CDR3 has 12 residues.

The chain is built from TRBV7-8 and TRBJ1-5; D call uncertain. Looked up from germline, CDR1 is SGHVS and CDR2 is FQNEAQ. CDR3 length: 14 amino acids. The V end lost 1 base, the J end lost 6 bases, and 10 bases lay between the germline ends. CDR3 loop: CASSLGGFSQPQHF. The CDR3 DNA sequence: TGTGCCAGCAGCTTAGGAGGGTTCTCTCAGCCCCAGCATTTT.